This paragraph covers one T cell receptor beta chain sequence. The CDR3 is made up of 15 amino acids. Trimming removed 6 bases from V and 6 bases from J; junction bases left unmatched: 11. Germline CDR1 and CDR2: MNHEY and SVGEGT. These data belong to a study of blood T cell repertoires in COVID-19. Measured with immunoSEQ multiplex PCR; TCRdb has only the in-frame clones, and not every one. The sample consists of some 70,000 clones, about four fifths of them appearing once. J is TRBJ2-7 and V is TRBV6-2 or TRBV6-3, with 10 nucleotides matching TRBD1. The clonotype originates from a man aged 50-59 years with active COVID-19. The sample taken for sequencing was peripheral blood. DNA for the CDR3: TGTGCCAGCAGCCGAAGACAGGGGGCAGGGTCCGAGCAGTACTTC. This codes for CASSRRQGAGSEQYF.